This T cell receptor beta chain was obtained from a study of blood T cell repertoires in COVID-19. The table came from immunoSEQ multiplex PCR; TCRdb's copy has only in-frame clones and leaves some out. The table lists more than 250,000 clones, 86% of them singletons. V was clipped by 0 bases and J by 6 bases, with 4 bases between them. Germline V gene data show CDR1 as SGHRS and CDR2 as YFSETQ. The CDR3 covers 12 residues. The gene calls are TRBV5-1 and TRBJ2-1; D uncertain. The TCR originated in a man younger than 35 with active or convalescent COVID-19. The source material was peripheral blood. The CDR3 sequence is CASSLVSNEQFF. CDR3 sequence (DNA): TGCGCCAGCAGCTTGGTATCCAATGAGCAGTTCTTC.